These T cell receptor beta chains were read from a single sample in a study of blood T cell repertoires in COVID-19. The assay was immunoSEQ multiplex PCR, and TCRdb's table has in-frame clones only and misses some. The data hold roughly 71,000 clones, with about nine tenths observed a single time. Sequencing input: peripheral blood. The receptors here all came from a man aged 30 to 39 with acute or convalescent COVID-19. Each CDR3 is given with its conserved first and last residue. A D gene is named only where the DNA matches it firmly. Clone size is shown for a subset of rows, as once, few, many or a class of expanded clone.

TRBD1	TRBV30	TRBJ1-6	13	-	CAWNGQGDSPLHF	TGTGCCTGGAACGGACAGGGAGATTCACCCCTCCACTTT
-	TRBV15	TRBJ1-1	14	once	CATSRDPGSTEAFF	TGTGCCACCAGCAGAGATCCAGGGTCCACTGAAGCTTTCTTT
-	TRBV4-1	TRBJ1-1	14	-	CASSQGFGHDQAFF	TGCGCCAGCAGCCAAGGGTTCGGTCACGATCAAGCTTTCTTT
-	TRBV3-1/TRBV3-2	TRBJ2-2	14	-	CASSLRENTGELFF	TGTGCCAGCAGCCTCCGGGAGAACACCGGGGAGCTGTTTTTT
TRBD1	TRBV18	TRBJ2-3	14	-	CASSQGTDTDTQYF	TGTGCCAGCTCTCAAGGGACAGACACAGATACGCAGTATTTT
TRBD1	TRBV2	TRBJ1-6	14	-	CAGISDRGNSPLHF	TGTGCCGGAATCTCGGACAGGGGGAATTCACCCCTCCACTTT
-	TRBV24-1	TRBJ1-2	11	-	CATSDLNGYTF	TGTGCCACCAGTGACTTAAATGGCTACACCTTC
TRBD2	TRBV3-1/TRBV3-2	TRBJ2-7	14	-	CASSPASGFEEQYF	TGTGCCAGCAGCCCGGCTAGCGGGTTCGAGGAGCAGTACTTC
-	TRBV10-2	TRBJ2-1	13	-	CASSEYTGREQFF	TGCGCCAGCAGTGAGTATACAGGGAGAGAGCAGTTCTTC
TRBD1	TRBV5-4	TRBJ1-4	15	once	CASSFKQGTNEKLFF	TGTGCCAGCAGCTTTAAACAGGGGACTAATGAAAAACTGTTTTTT
TRBD2	TRBV18	TRBJ2-1	15	-	CASSPPSGSYNEQFF	TGTGCCAGCTCACCACCTAGCGGGAGCTACAATGAGCAGTTCTTC
-	TRBV3-1/TRBV3-2	TRBJ1-1	14	once	CASSKGQPNTEAFF	TGTGCCAGCAGCAAAGGACAGCCGAACACTGAAGCTTTCTTT
TRBD1	TRBV5-1	TRBJ1-2	14	-	CASSSDRSNYGYTF	TGCGCCAGCAGCTCGGACAGGTCTAATTATGGCTACACCTTC
TRBD1	TRBV5-4	TRBJ2-1	15	-	CASRSDRGSYNEQFF	TGTGCCAGCAGATCCGACAGGGGCTCCTACAATGAGCAGTTCTTC
TRBD1	TRBV7-8	TRBJ1-5	14	few	CASSQDRGNQPQHF	TGTGCCAGCAGCCAGGACAGGGGCAATCAGCCCCAGCATTTT
TRBD2	TRBV24-1	TRBJ2-1	14	-	CATSESGSFNEQFF	TGTGCCACCAGTGAGAGCGGGAGTTTCAATGAGCAGTTCTTC
-	TRBV6-2/TRBV6-3	TRBJ2-2	16	-	CASSPSPTGDTGELFF	TGTGCCAGCAGTCCCTCGCCGACAGGAGACACCGGGGAGCTGTTTTTT
TRBD1	TRBV10-3	TRBJ1-2	14	few	CAISAGTDNYGYTF	TGTGCCATCAGTGCCGGGACAGATAACTATGGCTACACCTTC
-	TRBV5-4	TRBJ1-1	16	-	CASSPRTADMNTEAFF	TGTGCCAGCAGCCCGAGGACAGCAGACATGAACACTGAAGCTTTCTTT
TRBD1	TRBV5-4	TRBJ1-6	14	once	CASSLDRGNSPLHF	TGTGCCAGCAGCTTGGACAGGGGGAATTCACCCCTCCACTTT
-	TRBV19	TRBJ1-1	11	-	CASSIRTDHFF	TGTGCCAGTAGTATAAGAACAGACCATTTCTTT
-	TRBV7-8	TRBJ2-1	11	-	CAGSPFNEQFF	TGTGCCGGCAGCCCCTTCAATGAGCAGTTCTTC
-	TRBV28	TRBJ2-7	13	-	CASSLASSYEQYF	TGTGCCAGCAGTTTGGCCAGCTCCTACGAGCAGTACTTC
TRBD1	TRBV7-2	TRBJ2-2	16	-	CASSLGRGRGVGELFF	TGTGCCAGCAGCTTAGGAAGGGGGCGAGGGGTCGGGGAGCTGTTTTTT
-	TRBV9	TRBJ2-3	17	-	CASSVGRQLLGTDTQYF	TGTGCCAGCAGCGTAGGAAGACAGCTACTTGGCACAGATACGCAGTATTTT
TRBD1	TRBV9	TRBJ2-2	17	-	CASSVDAGGDNSGELFF	TGTGCCAGCAGCGTAGATGCAGGGGGTGATAATAGCGGGGAGCTGTTTTTT
-	TRBV7-9	TRBJ1-1	16	-	CASSLYYGPGDTEAFF	TGTGCCAGCAGCTTATATTACGGCCCCGGGGACACTGAAGCTTTCTTT
-	TRBV19	TRBJ2-3	12	-	CASSSRADTQYF	TGTGCCAGTTCAAGCAGGGCAGATACGCAGTATTTT
TRBD1	TRBV24-1	TRBJ2-6	20	-	CATSDPTGEGRGYGANVLTF	TGTGCCACCAGTGACCCTACTGGAGAAGGCAGGGGGTATGGGGCCAACGTCCTGACTTTC
-	TRBV5-1	TRBJ2-1	16	-	CASSEPGAAADNEQFF	TGCGCCAGCTCAGAACCCGGAGCTGCCGCCGACAATGAGCAGTTCTTC
-	TRBV6-1	TRBJ2-3	14	-	CASSDSRPGGTQYF	TGTGCCAGCAGTGACAGCAGGCCCGGAGGGACGCAGTATTTT
TRBD2	TRBV7-8	TRBJ2-1	19	-	CASSSRPGLAIEAYNEQFF	TGTGCCAGCAGCTCGAGGCCGGGACTAGCGATAGAGGCCTACAATGAGCAGTTCTTC
-	TRBV7-9	TRBJ1-3	14	-	CASSRTVSGNTIYF	TGTGCCAGCAGCCGGACAGTCTCTGGAAACACCATATATTTT
TRBD1	TRBV5-1	TRBJ2-7	14	-	CASSPGQSHYEQYF	TGCGCCAGCAGTCCGGGACAGTCCCACTACGAGCAGTACTTC
TRBD1	TRBV2	TRBJ2-1	16	-	CASRLTGAASYNEQFF	TGTGCCAGCAGATTAACAGGGGCGGCCTCCTACAATGAGCAGTTCTTC
-	TRBV19	TRBJ1-2	14	-	CARTHGTTNYGYTF	TGTGCCAGGACCCACGGGACAACGAACTATGGCTACACCTTC
-	TRBV5-1	TRBJ2-1	15	once	CASSPPGQPYNEQFF	TGCGCCAGCAGCCCCCCCGGACAGCCCTACAATGAGCAGTTCTTC
TRBD1	TRBV5-4	TRBJ1-1	15	-	CASSRLRTGNTEAFF	TGTGCCAGCAGCCGTCTTAGGACAGGGAACACTGAAGCTTTCTTT
-	TRBV19	TRBJ1-5	13	-	CASSLSSQGPQHF	TGTGCCAGTAGTCTTAGCTCCCAAGGGCCCCAGCATTTT
-	TRBV5-6	TRBJ2-3	15	-	CASSLVWASGDTQYF	TGTGCCAGCAGCTTGGTGTGGGCTTCAGGGGATACGCAGTATTTT
-	TRBV29-1	TRBJ1-3	14	-	CSVRRGTSGNTIYF	TGCAGCGTCCGACGGGGGACGTCTGGAAACACCATATATTTT
-	TRBV4-2	TRBJ1-5	14	once	CASSQSRAGSTQHF	TGTGCCAGCAGCCAATCCCGTGCGGGGTCAACCCAGCATTTT
-	TRBV6-5	TRBJ2-7	13	few	CASTSANSYEQYF	TGTGCCAGCACTTCAGCGAACTCCTACGAGCAGTACTTC
-	TRBV10-3	TRBJ1-3	16	-	CAISENFYPSGYTIYF	TGTGCCATCAGTGAGAACTTCTACCCTAGCGGTTACACCATATATTTT
TRBD1	TRBV27	TRBJ2-7	14	few	CASSFDRVSGEQYF	TGTGCCAGCAGTTTTGACAGGGTATCAGGCGAGCAGTACTTC
TRBD1	TRBV7-2	TRBJ1-2	14	-	CASSLVGQVYGYTF	TGTGCCAGCAGCTTAGTGGGACAGGTCTATGGCTACACCTTC
-	TRBV6-1	TRBJ1-5	14	-	CASSEQGGNQPQHF	TGTGCCAGCAGTGAACAGGGCGGCAATCAGCCCCAGCATTTT
-	TRBV9	TRBJ2-3	14	-	CASNRGAGTDTQYF	TGTGCCAGCAACCGGGGGGCGGGAACAGATACGCAGTATTTT
TRBD1	TRBV6-5	TRBJ1-2	14	-	CASSYSQGATGYTF	TGTGCCAGCAGTTACTCTCAGGGGGCAACGGGCTACACCTTC
-	TRBV15	TRBJ2-2	16	-	CATSRERMGASGELFF	TGTGCCACCAGCAGAGAGAGGATGGGGGCATCCGGGGAGCTGTTTTTT
-	TRBV21-1	TRBJ1-2	13	-	CASSRQGAHGYTF	TGTGCCAGCAGCCGACAGGGGGCTCATGGCTACACCTTC
-	TRBV11-2	TRBJ1-3	16	-	CASSLIPTGIGNTIYF	TGTGCCAGCAGCTTAATCCCCACAGGGATAGGAAACACCATATATTTT
TRBD2	TRBV5-1	TRBJ2-1	15	-	CASRLRAGAYNEQFF	TGCGCCAGCAGGCTGAGGGCGGGGGCCTACAATGAGCAGTTCTTC
-	TRBV10-2	TRBJ2-2	17	-	CASIRGSRGPNTGELFF	TGCGCCAGCATTAGAGGGTCCAGGGGCCCTAACACCGGGGAGCTGTTTTTT
TRBD2	TRBV18	TRBJ2-1	15	-	CASSPASGRLNEQFF	TGTGCCAGCTCACCAGCTAGCGGCCGCCTCAATGAGCAGTTCTTC